The T cell receptor (beta chain) described here comes from a study of blood T cell repertoires in COVID-19. Study information: Collection of acute and convalescent COVID-19 samples took place in the United States, Italy and Spain.

Assay used: immunoSEQ multiplex PCR; TCRdb lists only in-frame clones, some missing. The repertoire has about 270,000 clones, about 90% of them found once; the top ten carry roughly 4.3%. CDR1 MNHEY and CDR2 SMNVEV come from the germline V gene (reference sequence). With 5 bases clipped from V and 4 bases from J, the junction kept 7 bases outside the gene matches. The CDR3 extends over 15 amino acids. The TCR originated in a woman aged 25 to 39 with acute COVID-19. Sequences were obtained from PBMCs or T cells enriched from blood (not recorded which). The rearrangement links TRBV27 to TRBJ1-4, with 7 bases fitting TRBD1. This CDR3 reads CASSRQGVGNEKLFF. The CDR3 DNA follows: TGTGCCAGCAGTCGTCAGGGGGTAGGTAATGAAAAACTGTTTTTT.